A single sample is the source of the 30 T cell receptor beta chains below, sequenced in a study of Graves' ophthalmopathy and Graves' hyperthyroidism. Amplification from RNA transcripts yielded the TCR beta CDR3 regions. HTBI primers primed a first-round RT-PCR, and a second-round multiplex PCR followed. TCRdb used MiXCR to reprocess the multiplex PCR reads, holding one entry per CDR3 protein. The data hold around 1.1 million distinct CDR3 sequences, with about 38% observed a single time. Sequenced material: peripheral blood or thyroid tissue (not recorded which). All receptors come from an adult man with Graves' hyperthyroidism.

J is TRBJ2-5 and V is TRBV20-1, with 8 bases identical to TRBD1. J lost 7 bases, V lost 5 bases, and 9 bases had no gene match. There are 13 residues in the CDR3. Germline lookup yields CDR1 DFQATT and CDR2 SNEGSKA (reference sequence). The CDR3 is CSAPVAGGATQYF. The CDR3 coding sequence is TGCAGTGCTCCAGTCGCAGGGGGCGCGACCCAGTACTTC.

This clonotype was recorded at least ten times. With a much larger clone just one base away, this may be a read error. The gene calls are TRBV6-4 and TRBJ2-2; D possibly uses TRBD1 or TRBD2 (5 bases each). Germline CDR1 reads MRHNA; CDR2 reads SNTAGT. Between the trimmed V and J ends, which lost 6 bases and 3 bases, there was a span of 8 bases. The CDR3 sequence is 13 residues long. The CDR3 DNA is TGTGCCAGCAGCGGGACCTACACCGGGGAGCTGTTTTTT. Protein: CASSGTYTGELFF.

There are many counts of this clonotype. This chain links TRBV7-8 with TRBJ1-2, with 10 bases identical to TRBD1. The CDR3 totals 14 residues. Germline V gives CDR1 SGHVS, CDR2 FQNEAQ. V lost 5 bases to trimming and J lost 5 bases; unmatched junction nucleotides: 5. For the CDR3, the DNA is TGTGCCAGCAGCACCGACAGGGGGCTATATGGCTACACCTTC. Translated, it gives CASSTDRGLYGYTF.

Comment on this clonotype: This is likely a read error, given that the CDR3 carries no conserved phenylalanine or tryptophan at its end. The gene calls are TRBV19 and TRBJ1-6, with TRBD1 matching over 8 bases. The CDR3 totals 15 residues. Germline CDR1 LNHDA, CDR2 SQIVND (reference sequence). V dropped 7 bases and J dropped 5; count of bases not matched to a gene: 7. The DNA for the CDR3 is TGTGCCAGTAACCAAGGACAGGGCAATAATTCACCCCTCCACCTT. Translating gives CASNQGQGNNSPLHL.

This clonotype came up many times. This chain joins TRBV2 and TRBJ2-7; 8 bases are a match to TRBD1. The germline V gene has CDR1 SNHLY and CDR2 FYNNEI. Trimming took 6 bases from V and 5 from J; bases not matched to a gene: 9. The CDR3 runs to 14 residues. CDR3 loop: CASRTGQGANEQYF. CDR3 in DNA: TGTGCCAGCAGGACGGGGCAGGGGGCAAACGAGCAGTACTTC.

The rearrangement links TRBV4-1 to TRBJ2-5; tentative D call: TRBD2 (6 bases). CDR1 is MGHRA, CDR2 YSYEKL, per germline. The germline V and J ends were trimmed by 1 base and 5 bases, with 20 bases remaining between them. The CDR3 consists of 17 residues. The CDR3 DNA is TGCGCCAGCAGCCAAGCCTCGGGCGGGGACGACAAGGAGACCCAGTACTTC. Translated: CASSQASGGDDKETQYF.

This chain's CDR3 is CASSYWTASNQPQHF. Here the CDR3 DNA reads TGTGCCAGCAGTTACTGGACGGCTAGCAATCAGCCCCAGCATTTT. The chain carries TRBV6-6 and TRBJ1-5, with unresolved D. The V gene's germline CDR1 is MNHNY and CDR2 SVGAGI (reference sequence). The CDR3 has 15 amino acids. Trimming cost V 1 base and J 0 bases, with 7 bases left between them.

There are many counts of this clonotype. The J gene is TRBJ2-2, the V gene TRBV19, with 10 nucleotides matching TRBD2. The CDR3 totals 17 residues. Per the germline V gene, CDR1 is LNHDA and CDR2 is SQIVND (reference sequence). V lost 3 bases to trimming and J lost 1 base; unmatched junction nucleotides: 5. This chain's CDR3 is CASSIRLAGGNTGELFF. As DNA, the CDR3 is TGTGCCAGTAGTATTCGCTTAGCGGGAGGGAACACCGGGGAGCTGTTTTTT.

The chain recombines TRBV19 with TRBJ1-5; 9 positions match TRBD1. V lost 9 bases to trimming and J lost 3 bases; unmatched junction nucleotides: 6. CDR3 size: 14 residues. Germline CDR1 is LNHDA and CDR2 is SQIVND (reference sequence). The DNA for the CDR3 is TGTGCCAGCAGGGGACAGGGCCCCAATCAGCCCCAGCATTTT. Translation: CASRGQGPNQPQHF.

Worth noting for this clonotype: A much larger clonotype is one base distant, so this may be a read error. The chain carries TRBV12-3 or TRBV12-4 and TRBJ2-2; the D gene is possibly TRBD2 (5 bases). The CDR3 totals 12 residues. CDR3 nucleotides: TGTGCCAGCGAGTACGGGAATGGGGAGCTGCTTTTT. Its protein is CASEYGNGELLF.

This clonotype was counted at least ten times. V is TRBV9 and J is TRBJ1-6; TRBD1 aligns across 10 bases. The germline CDR1 and CDR2 sequences are SGDLS and YYNGEE. Germline trimming cut 3 bases from V and 8 bases from J; bases unmatched to any gene: 5. The length of the CDR3 is 15 residues. CDR3 in DNA: TGTGCCAGCAGCGAGGAGGGACAGGGGTATTCACCCCTCCACTTT. Amino acid sequence: CASSEEGQGYSPLHF. The full variable domain, with the rest looked up from reference TRBV9 and TRBJ1-6, is DSGVTQTPKHLITATGQRVTLRCSPRSGDLSVYWYQQSLDQGLQFLIQYYNGEERAKGNILERFSAQQFPDLHSELNLSSLELGDSALYFCASSEEGQGYSPLHFGNGTRLTVT.

The chain recombines TRBV7-6 with TRBJ2-5; no reliable D call. The CDR3 totals 15 residues. The germline V gene has CDR1 SGHVS and CDR2 FNYEAQ. The V and J ends lost 3 bases and 5 bases respectively, with 16 bases between them. The chain's CDR3 is CASSFMDAAWETQYF. The CDR3 region has the DNA TGTGCCAGCAGCTTTATGGACGCCGCTTGGGAGACCCAGTACTTC.

This clonotype was recorded at least ten times. The chain carries TRBV20-1 and TRBJ2-2; D gene uncertain. Germline V gene data show CDR1 as DFQATT and CDR2 as SNEGSKA (reference sequence). V lost 0 bases and J lost 0, with 8 bases in between. CDR3 length equals 15 residues. Here the CDR3 DNA reads TGCAGTGCTAGAGATCCCTTCTCGAACACCGGGGAGCTGTTTTTT. Translation: CSARDPFSNTGELFF.

This clonotype was seen many times. V and J are TRBV24-1 and TRBJ2-5; 13 bases are a match to TRBD2. The trim removed 1 base at V and 2 bases at J, leaving 3 bases unmatched. This CDR3 spans 17 amino acids. Germline V gene lookup returns CDR1 KGHDR and CDR2 SFDVKD. The CDR3 nucleotides read TGTGCCACCAGTGATTTCCGGACTAGCGGGGGACAAGAGACCCAGTACTTC. Its protein product is CATSDFRTSGGQETQYF.

This chain uses TRBV9 with TRBJ2-7; no definite D call. V was trimmed by 2 bases and J by 1 base, leaving 10 bases between them. The CDR3 is 14 amino acids. CDR1 is SGDLS, CDR2 YYNGEE, per germline. The CDR3 protein is CASSVSTRSYEQYF. As DNA, the CDR3 is TGTGCCAGCAGCGTTTCAACCAGGTCCTACGAGCAGTACTTC.

To note about this clonotype: The junction differs from germline at one of its ends, possibly a read error. The rearrangement links TRBV25-1 to TRBJ1-3; the D is unclear. The germline CDR1 and CDR2 sequences are MGHDK and SYGVNS. The CDR3 loop spans 18 amino acids. The CDR3 loop reads CACSAWSQAYSSGNTIYF. The CDR3 DNA reads TGTGCCTGCAGTGCCTGGAGTCAGGCTTACTCCTCTGGAAACACCATATATTTT.

A single count supports this clonotype. A much larger clonotype is one base distant, so this may be a read error. No conserved phenylalanine or tryptophan is present at the end of the CDR3, so a read error is the likely explanation. CDR3: CATSRENLGASPGETQYL. The DNA for the CDR3 is TGTGCCACCAGCAGAGAGAACCTCGGGGCCAGCCCCGGAGAGACCCAGTACTTG. The chain carries TRBV15 and TRBJ2-5; possibly TRBD1 or TRBD2 for D (5 bases each). The CDR3 loop spans 18 amino acids. The germline V and J ends were trimmed by 0 bases and 4 bases, with 21 bases remaining between them. In germline, CDR1 is LNHNV, CDR2 YYDKDF (reference sequence).

This clonotype was detected only once. The chain recombines TRBV25-1 with TRBJ2-5, with TRBD2 as a possible D gene (7 bases). CDR3 length: 15 residues. Trimming stripped 3 bases from V and 2 bases from J, with 13 bases between. Per germline, CDR1 MGHDK and CDR2 SYGVNS. The DNA of the CDR3 is TGTGCCAGCAGTGAGGGGGGGGCCCCACAAGAGACCCAGTACTTC. Translation gives CASSEGGAPQETQYF.

This clonotype was observed at least ten times. J is TRBJ1-2 and V is TRBV2; unclear D gene. Trimming removed 4 bases at V and 3 bases at J, with 12 bases between. The CDR3 is made up of 14 amino acids. CDR1 is SNHLY, CDR2 FYNNEI, per germline. CDR3 region: CASSVQRSHYGYTF. The CDR3, as DNA: TGTGCCAGCAGTGTTCAGCGGTCTCACTATGGCTACACCTTC.

This clonotype was counted a few times. The gene calls are TRBV10-3 and TRBJ2-2, with D possibly matching TRBD1 (6 bases). The germline V and J ends were trimmed by 2 bases and 1 base, with 11 bases remaining between them. Germline V gene data show CDR1 as ENHRY and CDR2 as SYGVKD. The CDR3 has 16 residues. CDR3 in DNA: TGTGCCATCAGTGAGAGGGTGACAGGGAACACCGGGGAGCTGTTTTTT. This gives the protein CAISERVTGNTGELFF.

The genes are TRBV6-2 or TRBV6-3 and TRBJ1-2, with 10 bases lining up with TRBD1. CDR3 length: 16 amino acids. V trimming: 6 bases; J trimming: 4 bases; junction bases outside the gene matches: 11. CDR1 is MNHEY and CDR2 is SVGEGT in the germline V gene. The CDR3 region is CASRHTGTGALYGYTF. The CDR3 DNA reads as TGTGCCAGCAGACATACCGGGACAGGGGCCCTCTATGGCTACACCTTC.

This clonotype was seen only a few times. V and J are TRBV19 and TRBJ1-1, with TRBD1 matching over 10 bases. From germline, CDR1 is LNHDA and CDR2 SQIVND (reference sequence). V lost 6 bases to trimming and J lost 4 bases; unmatched junction nucleotides: 5. The CDR3 runs 14 residues. The CDR3 region has the DNA TGTGCCAGTAGCGAGACAGGGGGCGGCACTGAAGCTTTCTTT. As protein: CASSETGGGTEAFF.

There are a few counts of this clonotype. The junction and the germline gene differ at one end; a read error may be behind it. The chain carries TRBV27 and TRBJ2-7, with D tentatively TRBD1 (5 bases). Germline-derived CDR1 and CDR2 are MNHEY and SMNVEV (reference sequence). CDR3 length equals 14 residues. CDR3 residues: CASSLTLFGHRVLF. CDR3 DNA sequence: TGTGCCAGCAGTTTAACTCTCTTCGGACACCGTGTTTTGTTC.

The chain links TRBV10-3 to TRBJ1-6, with 8 bases that match TRBD1. The CDR3 runs 16 residues. Germline loops: CDR1 ENHRY, CDR2 SYGVKD. Unmatched junction bases numbered 7, after V lost 2 bases and J lost 7 bases. The CDR3 DNA reads TGTGCCATCAGTGAGGAAATAGACAGGGGAAATTCACCCCTCCACTTT. Translation gives CAISEEIDRGNSPLHF.

This clonotype appeared many times. V and J are TRBV2 and TRBJ1-1, with unresolved D. The CDR3 contains 14 residues. CDR1 SNHLY and CDR2 FYNNEI come from the germline V gene. Trimming shortened V by 3 bases and J by 1 base, and 9 bases separated the two germline ends. Here the CDR3 DNA reads TGTGCCAGCAGTGAGGGCAGGCGGAACACTGAAGCTTTCTTT. It yields the protein CASSEGRRNTEAFF.

This clonotype has just a few counts. The rearrangement links TRBV29-1 to TRBJ2-2; D is ambiguous. The CDR3 length is 14 residues. The germline V gene encodes CDR1 SQVTM and CDR2 ANQGSEA. Trimming shortened V by 1 base and J by 1 base, and 7 bases separated the two germline ends. Here the CDR3 reads CSVEGRKNTGELFF. The CDR3 bases are TGCAGCGTTGAAGGTCGGAAGAACACCGGGGAGCTGTTTTTT.

About this clonotype: A read error may explain this, as a much larger clone is one base away. This sequence joins TRBV2 and TRBJ1-5, with a weak D call TRBD1 (5 bases). V was shortened by 7 bases and J by 6 bases, with 16 bases between the two germline ends. There are 14 residues in the CDR3. Germline lookup yields CDR1 SNHLY and CDR2 FYNNEI. The CDR3 loop is CASTGYRGGQPQHF. The CDR3 DNA is TGTGCCAGCACTGGCTATCGGGGCGGTCAGCCCCAGCATTTT.

This clonotype was seen a single time. The V call is TRBV7-9, the J call TRBJ1-1, with D unresolved. The CDR3 runs 13 residues. The germline gives CDR1 SEHNR, CDR2 FQNEAQ (reference sequence). The V gene lost 0 bases and the J gene lost 6 bases, with 8 bases spanning the gap. The CDR3 coding sequence is TGTGCCAGCAGCTTAGCACCGCTGCCTGAAGCTTTCTTT. Residues: CASSLAPLPEAFF.

This rearrangement joins TRBV2 to TRBJ1-5, with 8 bases aligning to TRBD1. Germline CDR1 is SNHLY and CDR2 is FYNNEI. Germline trimming cut 10 bases from V and 9 bases from J; bases unmatched to any gene: 14. The CDR3 consists of 14 residues. Here the CDR3 reads CANSQDRGGGPQHF. In nucleotides, the CDR3 is TGTGCCAACAGCCAAGACAGGGGAGGAGGGCCCCAGCATTTT.

V usage is TRBV2 and J usage is TRBJ2-2; D might be TRBD1 (6 bases). From germline, CDR1 is SNHLY and CDR2 FYNNEI. CDR3 length: 15 amino acids. Trimming shortened V by 6 bases and J by 8 bases, and 19 bases separated the two germline ends. CDR3 region: CASRDRDKISGELFF. As DNA, the CDR3 is TGTGCCAGCAGGGACCGGGACAAAATTTCTGGGGAGCTGTTTTTT. The full variable domain, rest sourced from reference TRBV2 and TRBJ2-2, is EPEVTQTPSHQVTQMGQEVILRCVPISNHLYFYWYRQILGQKVEFLVSFYNNEISEKSEIFDDQFSVERPDGSNFTLKIRSTKLEDSAMYFCASRDRDKISGELFFGEGSRLTVL.